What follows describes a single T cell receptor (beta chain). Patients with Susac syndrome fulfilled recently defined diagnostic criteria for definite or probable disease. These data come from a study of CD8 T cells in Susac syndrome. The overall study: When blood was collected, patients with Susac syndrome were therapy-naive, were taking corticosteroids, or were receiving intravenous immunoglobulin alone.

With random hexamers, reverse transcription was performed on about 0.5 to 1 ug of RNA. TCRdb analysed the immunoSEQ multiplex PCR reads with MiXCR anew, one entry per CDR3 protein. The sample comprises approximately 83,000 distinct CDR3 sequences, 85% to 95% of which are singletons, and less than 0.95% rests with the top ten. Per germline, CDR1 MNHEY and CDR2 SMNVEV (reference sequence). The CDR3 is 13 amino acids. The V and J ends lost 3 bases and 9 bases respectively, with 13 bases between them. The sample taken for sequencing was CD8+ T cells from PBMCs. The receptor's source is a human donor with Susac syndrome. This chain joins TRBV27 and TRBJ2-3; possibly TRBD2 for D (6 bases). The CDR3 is CASSFSPGLTQYF. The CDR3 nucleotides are TGTGCCAGCAGTTTTTCTCCGGGACTCACGCAGTATTTT.